The 17 T cell receptor beta chains reported below all come from one sample, sequenced in a study of T cell repertoires in cytomegalovirus infection. TCRdb itself ran the reads through MiXCR, one entry per CDR3 protein. This table has a few hundred thousand distinct CDR3 sequences, roughly 15% appearing once. The sequenced material came from PBMCs. The receptors stem from a human donor in good health (CMV status not recorded). Some clones in this sample may be carry-over from other donors' samples.

This clonotype occurred many times. This chain links TRBV20-1 with TRBJ1-1, with TRBD1 identical over 7 bases. The CDR3 is made up of 14 amino acids. J was trimmed by 2 bases and V by 6 bases; bases with no gene match: 9. Germline V CDR1 and CDR2: DFQATT, SNEGSKA (reference sequence). In DNA form, the CDR3 reads TGCAGTGCAGATGAGACAGGGAGAAACACTGAAGCTTTCTTT. Amino acid sequence: CSADETGRNTEAFF.

The V gene is TRBV7-9, the J gene TRBJ2-3; D is tentatively TRBD1 or TRBD2 (6 bases each). Deletions cut 9 bases from V and 1 base from J, with 17 bases between. This CDR3 is built from 15 residues. Per germline, CDR1 SEHNR and CDR2 FQNEAQ (reference sequence). CDR3 nucleotides: TGTGCCAGTCGTAGGGGGGCCCTCGGCACAGATACGCAGTATTTT. Translated: CASRRGALGTDTQYF.

This clonotype was counted only a few times. The chain has TRBV20-1 and TRBJ2-5; D gene uncertain. The length of the CDR3 is 14 residues. V was trimmed by 5 bases and J by 5 bases, leaving 18 bases between them. The germline V gene has CDR1 DFQATT and CDR2 SNEGSKA (reference sequence). The CDR3, as DNA: TGCAGTGCTCACCCCCGGGCCCTCTTGGAGACCCAGTACTTC. This encodes CSAHPRALLETQYF.

This clonotype was recorded at least ten times. The CDR3 loop reads CASSLGLAGGIQETQYF. The CDR3, as DNA: TGTGCCAGCAGTCTCGGACTAGCGGGAGGTATCCAAGAGACCCAGTACTTC. J is TRBJ2-5 and V is TRBV28; 14 bases fit TRBD2. Losses at the gene ends were 5 bases for V and 1 base for J; bases not matched to a gene: 6. There are 17 residues in the CDR3. Germline V gives CDR1 MDHEN, CDR2 SYDVKM.

This sequence joins TRBV11-2 and TRBJ2-7; 7 bases align to TRBD1. Trimming at V came to 5 bases and at J to 3 bases, leaving 10 bases not matched to a gene. Germline CDR1 SGHAT, CDR2 FQNNGV. CDR3 size: 15 residues. In DNA, the CDR3 is TGTGCCAGCAGCCCCGACCGGGCAGGGGGCTACGAGCAGTACTTC. Encoded protein: CASSPDRAGGYEQYF. Full variable domain (missing parts from reference TRBV11-2 and TRBJ2-7): EAGVAQSPRYKIIEKRQSVAFWCNPISGHATLYWYQQILGQGPKLLIQFQNNGVVDDSQLPKDRFSAERLKGVDSTLKIQPAKLEDSAVYLCASSPDRAGGYEQYFGPGTRLTVT.

The V and J genes are TRBV28 and TRBJ1-4; the D gene is possibly TRBD1 (5 bases). The germline gives CDR1 MDHEN, CDR2 SYDVKM. The CDR3 is 15 residues long. V lost 4 bases to trimming and J lost 8 bases, with 17 bases between them. CDR3 bases: TGTGCCAGCAGTTCACAGACAGACTGGAGGGAAAAACTGTTTTTT. Its protein is CASSSQTDWREKLFF. Variable domain in full (rest from reference TRBV28 and TRBJ1-4): DVKVTQSSRYLVKRTGEKVFLECVQDMDHENMFWYRQDPGLGLRLIYFSYDVKMKEKGDIPEGYSVSREKKERFSLILESASTNQTSMYLCASSSQTDWREKLFFGSGTQLSVL.

This clonotype was detected a few times. The gene calls are TRBV20-1 and TRBJ2-7; D gene unclear. There are 14 residues in the CDR3. Per the germline V gene, CDR1 is DFQATT and CDR2 is SNEGSKA (reference sequence). V lost 3 bases, J lost 3 bases, and 15 bases lay in between. CDR3 loop: CSARAWTPGYEQYF. The CDR3, as DNA: TGCAGTGCTAGGGCTTGGACCCCTGGCTACGAGCAGTACTTC.

The chain couples TRBV20-1 to TRBJ2-7; TRBD2 matches 8 bases. Germline CDR1 and CDR2: DFQATT and SNEGSKA (reference sequence). The CDR3 has 15 residues. Losses at the gene ends were 3 bases for V and 2 bases for J; bases not matched to a gene: 9. The CDR3 region has the DNA TGCAGTGCTAGTCCGGCTGGGCGGGGGGCCTACGAGCAGTACTTC. It yields the protein CSASPAGRGAYEQYF.

A few counts support this clonotype. This chain uses TRBV18 with TRBJ1-1; D is ambiguous. Germline CDR1 KGHSH, CDR2 LQKENI. The CDR3 length is 14 residues. Trimming pared 3 bases from V and 8 bases from J, leaving 16 bases between. CDR3 nucleotides: TGTGCCAGCTCACCGGCACACTCTTCAACCGAAGCTTTCTTT. Amino acid sequence: CASSPAHSSTEAFF.

The chain couples TRBV20-1 to TRBJ1-1, with D possibly matching TRBD1 (5 bases). The CDR3 length is 10 residues. Germline CDR1 reads DFQATT; CDR2 reads SNEGSKA (reference sequence). The V end lost 0 bases, the J end lost 11 bases, and 7 bases lay between the germline ends. The CDR3 DNA follows: TGCAGTGCTAGAGATAGGGGCGCTTTCTTT. Encoded protein: CSARDRGAFF.

This clonotype was counted at least ten times. The CDR3 loop is CASSIGTGELFF. The CDR3 region has the DNA TGTGCCAGTAGTATCGGCACCGGGGAGCTGTTTTTT. The chain has TRBV19 and TRBJ2-2; D is unresolved. Germline V gene data show CDR1 as LNHDA and CDR2 as SQIVND (reference sequence). V lost 3 bases and J lost 4, with 3 bases in between. The CDR3 spans 12 residues.

Comments on this clonotype: This may be a read error: a much more frequent sequence differs by one nucleotide. The chain links TRBV2 to TRBJ1-1; D gene uncertain. The CDR3 is 14 amino acids. Germline V lookup: CDR1 SNHLY, CDR2 FYNNEI. V was cut by 11 bases and J by 1 base, with 17 bases left in between. The CDR3 DNA sequence: TGTGCCGGCAAGGCGCGCTCGCCGAACACTGAAGCTTTCTTT. This encodes CAGKARSPNTEAFF.

This clonotype has a handful of counts. The rearrangement links TRBV29-1 to TRBJ1-1; weak D call: TRBD1 (6 bases). The germline CDR1 and CDR2 sequences are SQVTM and ANQGSEA. This CDR3 spans 14 amino acids. V lost 2 bases, J lost 1 base, and 11 bases lay in between. In nucleotides, the CDR3 is TGCAGCGTTGAACGGTCAGGGGCGAACACTGAAGCTTTCTTT. Translating it yields CSVERSGANTEAFF.

This clonotype has at least ten counts. The rearrangement joins TRBV4-1 to TRBJ1-2, with 12 bases identical to TRBD1. V gave up 6 bases and J gave up 6 bases; unmatched junction bases: 2. The CDR3 length is 13 residues. From germline, CDR1 is MGHRA and CDR2 YSYEKL. CDR3 sequence reads: CASRGQGAHGYTF. Written as DNA, the CDR3 is TGCGCCAGCAGGGGACAGGGGGCACATGGCTACACCTTC.

The chain combines TRBV5-4 with TRBJ2-2, with D perhaps matching TRBD1 (5 bases). Germline lookup yields CDR1 SGHNT and CDR2 YYREEE (reference sequence). This CDR3 comprises 17 residues. The V gene lost 4 bases and the J gene lost 0 bases, with 16 bases spanning the gap. The chain's CDR3 is CASSHDSAITNTGELFF. The CDR3 DNA is TGTGCCAGCAGCCACGACAGCGCCATTACGAACACCGGGGAGCTGTTTTTT.

This clonotype turned up a few times. The V gene is TRBV19, the J gene TRBJ2-1, with 13 bases that match TRBD2. CDR3 length: 15 residues. The junction had 3 bases not matched to a gene; V was cut back by 7 bases and J by 3 bases. Germline assignment: CDR1 LNHDA and CDR2 SQIVND (reference sequence). This CDR3 is CASMTSGRYYNEQFF. CDR3 in DNA: TGTGCCAGTATGACTAGCGGGAGGTACTACAATGAGCAGTTCTTC.

The chain joins TRBV6-5 to TRBJ2-7; maybe TRBD2 (5 bases). Germline CDR1 and CDR2: MNHEY and SVGAGI. This CDR3 contains 15 residues. Trimming cost V 2 bases and J 2 bases, with 13 bases left between them. CDR3 nucleotides: TGTGCCAGCAGTTACCACCCGACGGGAACCTACGAGCAGTACTTC. Its protein is CASSYHPTGTYEQYF.